A single sample is the source of the 18 T cell receptor beta chains below, sequenced in a study of blood T cells in healthy people across ages (dated by TCRdb to the mid-2010s). Library creation used 5' RACE. TCRdb shows the sequencer as Illumina HiSeq 2500. A second PCR of roughly 7 to 11 cycles was performed with a sample-barcoded 5' primer and a J-beta primer mix. TCRdb took the public reads, trimmed them with fastp at Q25, ran MiXCR for clone calling and kept in-frame beta chains. Rows with a matching CDR3 protein are joined into one entry that keeps the most common DNA and genes. This sample has roughly 2 million distinct CDR3 sequences in its table, and roughly 52% of those were observed once. The ten top clones hold more than 2% of the sample. Material for sequencing was blood. The origin of the receptors is a woman aged 40 to 50 in good health.

The sample holds a few counts of this clonotype. V and J are TRBV5-1 and TRBJ2-5; D perhaps matches TRBD2 (6 bases). V was cut by 4 bases and J by 6 bases, with 10 bases left in between. Germline CDR1 and CDR2: SGHRS and YFSETQ. The CDR3 is made up of 12 amino acids. In DNA, the CDR3 is TGCGCCAGCAGCGGCGGGACCCAGACCCAGTACTTC. Translation gives CASSGGTQTQYF.

The rearrangement joins TRBV7-2 to TRBJ2-1, with 10 nucleotides matching TRBD2. Trimming cost V 4 bases and J 7 bases; bases outside gene matches: 10. The CDR3 has 16 residues. Germline CDR1 is SGHTA and CDR2 is FQGNSA. The CDR3 nucleotides are TGTGCCAGCAGCTCCAGGGGGTTAGCGGGGGGAAATGAGCAGTTCTTC. The encoded protein is CASSSRGLAGGNEQFF.

This clonotype was seen more than once but under ten times. This rearrangement joins TRBV12-3 or TRBV12-4 to TRBJ1-2; tentative D call: TRBD1 (5 bases). The ends were cut back, 8 bases at V and 3 bases at J, with 10 bases in the middle. CDR3 length: 12 residues. CDR3 DNA sequence: TGTGCCAGCTACCAGGGACACTATGGCTACACCTTC. As protein: CASYQGHYGYTF.

The table lists this clonotype with a few counts. The chain recombines TRBV5-1 with TRBJ2-1; 8 bases fit TRBD1. CDR1 is SGHRS and CDR2 is YFSETQ in the germline V gene. CDR3 length: 15 residues. The J segment lost 6 bases and the V segment lost 6 bases, leaving 11 bases of the junction unmatched. The CDR3 loop reads CASTPADRVGNEQFF. CDR3 bases: TGCGCCAGCACCCCGGCGGACAGGGTGGGCAATGAGCAGTTCTTC.

The J gene is TRBJ2-1, the V gene TRBV20-1; D not resolved. The ends were cut back, 4 bases at V and 8 bases at J, with 15 bases in the middle. Per germline, CDR1 DFQATT and CDR2 SNEGSKA (reference sequence). CDR3 length equals 13 residues. The CDR3 here is CSATPPGLDEQFF. The DNA for the CDR3 is TGCAGTGCTACGCCGCCCGGCCTCGATGAGCAGTTCTTC.

Concerning this clonotype itself: An end of the junction does not agree with germline; a read error may underlie this. The gene calls are TRBV7-2 and TRBJ2-3, with a tentative D call TRBD1 (5 bases). Germline values: CDR1 SGHTA, CDR2 FQGNSA. CDR3 size: 13 residues. In nucleotides, the CDR3 is TGTGCCCGCAGCTTAGTGGGGCCAGATACGCAGTATTTT. This sequence encodes CARSLVGPDTQYF.

The gene calls are TRBV5-1 and TRBJ2-5; 10 bases align to TRBD1. After removal of 1 base from V and 5 bases from J, the junction contained 8 bases not matched to a gene. CDR1 is SGHRS, CDR2 YFSETQ, per germline. The CDR3 has 16 amino acids. CDR3 nucleotide sequence: TGCGCCAGCAGCTTGTACGTCGGACAGGGGGAGGAGACCCAGTACTTC. It codes for CASSLYVGQGEETQYF.

Comments on this clonotype: At one end, the junction sequence differs from germline, possibly due to a read error. The rearrangement joins TRBV7-2 to TRBJ1-5; TRBD1 aligns across 10 bases. Germline CDR1 SGHTA, CDR2 FQGNSA. The length of the CDR3 is 15 residues. CDR3 nucleotides: TGTGCCAGCAGCTTGACAGGGGGCGGCAATCAGCCCCAGCCTTTT. It translates to CASSLTGGGNQPQPF.

The chain has TRBV7-8 and TRBJ2-5; 8 bases line up with TRBD2. Germline V gene sequence: CDR1 SGHVS, CDR2 FQNEAQ. V was clipped by 4 bases and J by 1 base; unmatched bases: 5. CDR3 length equals 15 residues. DNA for the CDR3: TGTGCCAGCAGCTACGCGGGGGGCTTCCAAGAGACCCAGTACTTC. Its translation: CASSYAGGFQETQYF. The variable domain in full, completed from reference TRBV7-8 and TRBJ2-5, reads GAGVSQSPRYKVAKRGQDVALRCDPISGHVSLFWYQQALGQGPEFLTYFQNEAQLDKSGLPSDRFFAERPEGSVSTLKIQRTQQEDSAVYLCASSYAGGFQETQYFGPGTRLLVL.

The chain employs TRBV7-2 and TRBJ2-5, with a weak D call TRBD1 (5 bases). With 3 bases removed from V and 11 bases from J, the gap between germline ends came to 19 bases. The CDR3 is 14 residues long. Germline assignment: CDR1 SGHTA and CDR2 FQGNSA. The CDR3 DNA reads as TGTGCCAGCAGCTTCCACCTACTGGACAATGAGCAGTACTTC. It codes for CASSFHLLDNEQYF.

V is TRBV9 and J is TRBJ2-5; 8 bases are shared with TRBD1. The junction had 8 bases not matched to a gene; V was cut back by 0 bases and J by 4 bases. The germline gives CDR1 SGDLS, CDR2 YYNGEE. This CDR3 has 16 amino acids. CDR3 amino acids: CASSVGGTGQLETQYF. The CDR3 region has the DNA TGTGCCAGCAGCGTAGGAGGGACAGGACAATTAGAGACCCAGTACTTC.

This clonotype was counted between two and nine times. This chain links TRBV6-1 with TRBJ2-7; 7 bases agree with TRBD2. Unmatched junction bases numbered 9, after V lost 7 bases and J lost 0 bases. This CDR3 comprises 15 residues. Germline V gives CDR1 MNHNS, CDR2 SASEGT. CDR3 sequence: CASILSGALSYEQYF. DNA for the CDR3: TGTGCCAGCATTTTAAGCGGGGCCCTCTCCTACGAGCAGTACTTC.

The V and J genes are TRBV2 and TRBJ2-7; D remains ambiguous. CDR1 is SNHLY, CDR2 FYNNEI, per germline. Trimming left V 2 bases short and J 12 bases short, with 11 bases between. The length of the CDR3 is 11 residues. The CDR3 sequence is CASSERFYAYF. The DNA of the CDR3 is TGTGCCAGCAGTGAAAGGTTTTACGCGTACTTC. Full variable domain (remainder filled in from reference TRBV2 and TRBJ2-7): EPEVTQTPSHQVTQMGQEVILRCVPISNHLYFYWYRQILGQKVEFLVSFYNNEISEKSEIFDDQFSVERPDGSNFTLKIRSTKLEDSAMYFCASSERFYAYFGPGTRLTVT.

This clonotype was seen a handful of times. The chain couples TRBV6-2 or TRBV6-3 to TRBJ2-7; D perhaps matches TRBD1 (6 bases). V was cut by 6 bases and J by 3 bases, with 15 bases left in between. Germline V gene lookup returns CDR1 MNHEY and CDR2 SVGEGT. The CDR3 loop spans 14 amino acids. This CDR3 reads CASRTETGRYEQYF. The DNA for the CDR3 is TGTGCCAGCAGGACTGAGACAGGTCGCTACGAGCAGTACTTC.

This chain connects TRBV12-3 or TRBV12-4 to TRBJ2-7, with 9 bases lining up with TRBD1. J lost 3 bases, V lost 5 bases, and 11 bases had no gene match. This CDR3 has 16 residues. This CDR3 reads CASSPGTGSLIYEQYF. CDR3 sequence (DNA): TGTGCCAGCAGTCCCGGGACAGGGAGTTTAATCTACGAGCAGTACTTC.

The chain has TRBV12-3 or TRBV12-4 and TRBJ1-6; 8 bases agree with TRBD1. This CDR3 contains 16 residues. V dropped 4 bases and J dropped 10; count of bases not matched to a gene: 12. CDR3 nucleotides: TGTGCCAGCAGTTCCTCGAATGGACAGGGTGAATCACCCCTCCACTTT. Protein sequence: CASSSSNGQGESPLHF.

V and J are TRBV4-1 and TRBJ2-7; no firm D call. The germline gives CDR1 MGHRA, CDR2 YSYEKL. V lost 0 bases and J 0 bases, leaving 12 bases between the germline ends. The CDR3 has 16 residues. The CDR3 here is CASSQERSVGSYEQYF. CDR3 in DNA: TGCGCCAGCAGCCAAGAACGATCGGTGGGCTCCTACGAGCAGTACTTC.

The CDR3 protein is CATSRDSRGDTQYF. The CDR3 DNA is TGTGCCACCAGCAGAGATTCTCGGGGAGATACGCAGTATTTT. The V gene is TRBV15, the J gene TRBJ2-3; possibly TRBD2 for D (5 bases). Germline loops: CDR1 LNHNV, CDR2 YYDKDF (reference sequence). Trimming cost V 0 bases and J 5 bases, with 9 bases left between them. The CDR3 runs to 14 residues.